The rows below give T cell receptor beta chains drawn from one sample of a study of cytomegalovirus exposure and HLA in healthy donors. Profiling relied on immunoSEQ multiplex PCR, and the TCRdb table lists in-frame clones only, not all of them. The sample has under 250,000 clones, around three quarters seen once. The material sequenced was PBMCs. The receptors were gathered from a man aged 25 to 40 in good health and CMV-seronegative. Each CDR3 is given with its conserved first and last residue. Each record gives: clone size, V gene, J gene, D gene, CDR3 protein, CDR3 DNA. D genes are given only for firm matches. Rows may omit the clone size; those that give it use once, few, many or a size class.

once	TRBV5-4	TRBJ2-3	-	CASSRSTDTQYF	TGTGCCAGCAGTCGTAGCACAGATACGCAGTATTTT
-	TRBV7-3	TRBJ1-5	-	CASSLKPAQPQHF	TGTGCCAGCAGCTTAAAGCCTGCTCAGCCCCAGCATTTT
-	TRBV6-4	TRBJ2-2	TRBD1	CASSDTDRTGELFF	TGTGCCAGCAGTGACACGGACAGGACCGGGGAGCTGTTTTTT
-	TRBV7-9	TRBJ2-7	TRBD2	CASTYLGGTGFYEQYF	TGTGCCAGCACCTACCTGGGGGGGACTGGGTTCTACGAGCAGTACTTC
-	TRBV6-5	TRBJ2-7	TRBD2	CASTFSGSFSYEQYF	TGTGCCAGCACCTTTAGCGGGAGTTTCTCCTACGAGCAGTACTTC
once	TRBV27	TRBJ2-1	-	CASSLRDRGVPPYNEQFF	TGTGCCAGCAGTTTAAGGGATAGGGGCGTACCTCCCTACAATGAGCAGTTCTTC
-	TRBV28	TRBJ1-6	-	CASNLQGWNSPLHF	TGTGCCAGCAACCTACAGGGTTGGAATTCACCCCTCCACTTT
-	TRBV7-9	TRBJ2-5	-	CASTLEGRFGETQYF	TGTGCCAGCACTCTAGAGGGCCGTTTTGGAGAGACCCAGTACTTC
-	TRBV7-9	TRBJ1-1	-	CASSPLGQVEAFF	TGTGCCAGCAGCCCACTGGGGCAGGTCGAAGCTTTCTTT
-	TRBV14	TRBJ2-7	-	CATKQGFGGEQYF	TGTGCCACCAAACAGGGTTTCGGTGGCGAGCAGTACTTC
-	TRBV6-4	TRBJ2-2	TRBD2	CASSPSQGGTGELFF	TGTGCCAGCAGTCCATCGCAGGGAGGGACCGGGGAGCTGTTTTTT
-	TRBV4-1	TRBJ2-1	TRBD2	CASSRLAGGPSGQFF	TGCGCCAGCAGCCGCCTAGCGGGAGGGCCTTCGGGGCAGTTCTTC
-	TRBV28	TRBJ2-7	-	CASSSPREQYF	TGTGCCAGCAGCTCGCCCCGGGAGCAGTACTTC
-	TRBV11-2	TRBJ2-6	-	CASSLGPPPGSGANVLTF	TGTGCCAGCAGCTTAGGCCCGCCCCCAGGCTCTGGGGCCAACGTCCTGACTTTC
-	TRBV27	TRBJ2-3	TRBD2	CASSYTSGVADTQYF	TGTGCCAGCAGTTACACTAGCGGGGTGGCAGATACGCAGTATTTT
few	TRBV4-1	TRBJ2-1	TRBD2	CASSHVDLGLAGNNEQFF	TGCGCCAGCAGCCACGTGGACCTGGGACTAGCGGGAAACAATGAGCAGTTCTTC
-	TRBV2	TRBJ2-7	-	CASRDSATSYEQYF	TGTGCCAGCAGGGACAGTGCTACGAGTTACGAGCAGTACTTC
-	TRBV25-1	TRBJ2-7	TRBD1	CASSGTQGLGHEQYF	TGTGCCAGCAGTGGAACACAGGGGTTGGGTCACGAGCAGTACTTC
-	TRBV7-8	TRBJ1-1	-	CASRGRGMNTEAFF	TGTGCCAGCAGAGGTCGCGGAATGAACACTGAAGCTTTCTTT
-	TRBV28	TRBJ1-4	-	CASSGLAIGLFF	TGTGCCAGCAGTGGGTTAGCGATAGGACTGTTTTTT
-	TRBV19	TRBJ1-2	TRBD1	CATRTGLSNYGYTF	TGTGCCACCAGGACAGGGCTCTCCAACTATGGCTACACCTTC
-	TRBV7-9	TRBJ2-7	TRBD2	CASSSTSGITLYEQYF	TGTGCCAGCAGCAGCACTAGCGGGATAACGTTATACGAGCAGTACTTC
-	TRBV18	TRBJ2-1	-	CASSLTGGAYNEQFF	TGTGCCAGCTCCCTCACAGGGGGGGCCTACAATGAGCAGTTCTTC
-	TRBV18	TRBJ1-1	-	CASSPWRTRDTEAFF	TGTGCCAGCTCACCGTGGCGAACTAGGGACACTGAAGCTTTCTTT
-	TRBV5-4	TRBJ1-1	TRBD1	CASSRDRGHTEAFF	TGTGCCAGCAGTCGGGACAGGGGGCACACTGAAGCTTTCTTT
-	TRBV28	TRBJ1-4	TRBD1	CASSHRPGQVHEKLFF	TGTGCCAGCAGTCATAGACCGGGACAGGTTCATGAAAAACTGTTTTTT
-	TRBV6-1	TRBJ1-2	-	CASDRTNYGYTF	TGTGCCAGCGACAGAACTAACTATGGCTACACCTTC
few	TRBV2	TRBJ1-1	TRBD1	CARGTANTEAFF	TGTGCCAGAGGGACAGCCAACACTGAAGCTTTCTTT
-	TRBV9	TRBJ1-2	-	CASSTGQGGYTF	TGTGCCAGCAGCACAGGACAAGGCGGCTACACCTTC
-	TRBV4-1	TRBJ2-7	TRBD2	CASSQAAWTSGRSYEQYF	TGCGCCAGCAGCCAAGCGGCCTGGACTAGCGGACGATCCTACGAGCAGTACTTC
-	TRBV9	TRBJ2-3	TRBD2	CASSPATTSGRRTDTQYF	TGTGCCAGCAGCCCCGCTACGACTAGCGGGAGACGCACAGATACGCAGTATTTT
once	TRBV5-4	TRBJ2-1	-	CASSLDYEQFF	TGTGCCAGCAGCTTGGACTATGAGCAGTTCTTC
few	TRBV5-4	TRBJ2-5	TRBD1	CASSLRTGKETQYF	TGTGCCAGCAGCTTACGGACAGGGAAAGAGACCCAGTACTTC
-	TRBV2	TRBJ2-5	TRBD2	CASMEGRLAGQETQYF	TGTGCCAGCATGGAGGGGAGACTAGCGGGCCAAGAGACCCAGTACTTC
-	TRBV28	TRBJ2-3	-	CASRVSRVAYTSTDTQYF	TGTGCCAGCCGCGTTTCCCGGGTAGCGTACACTAGCACAGATACGCAGTATTTT
-	TRBV6-1	TRBJ2-1	-	CASSKVASYEQFF	TGTGCCAGCAGCAAAGTAGCGAGCTATGAGCAGTTCTTC
-	TRBV10-1	TRBJ2-3	-	CASSGDSAGTDTQYF	TGCGCCAGCAGTGGGGACTCGGCAGGCACAGATACGCAGTATTTT
-	TRBV7-9	TRBJ2-1	-	CASSSHILTVSSYNEQFF	TGTGCCAGCAGCTCTCATATTTTGACAGTTAGCTCCTACAATGAGCAGTTCTTC
-	TRBV28	TRBJ2-2	-	CASRPVVGELFF	TGTGCCAGCAGACCGGTGGTCGGGGAGCTGTTTTTT
-	TRBV4-2	TRBJ2-7	-	CASSQEFQGSYEQYF	TGTGCCAGCAGCCAAGAGTTTCAGGGAAGCTACGAGCAGTACTTC